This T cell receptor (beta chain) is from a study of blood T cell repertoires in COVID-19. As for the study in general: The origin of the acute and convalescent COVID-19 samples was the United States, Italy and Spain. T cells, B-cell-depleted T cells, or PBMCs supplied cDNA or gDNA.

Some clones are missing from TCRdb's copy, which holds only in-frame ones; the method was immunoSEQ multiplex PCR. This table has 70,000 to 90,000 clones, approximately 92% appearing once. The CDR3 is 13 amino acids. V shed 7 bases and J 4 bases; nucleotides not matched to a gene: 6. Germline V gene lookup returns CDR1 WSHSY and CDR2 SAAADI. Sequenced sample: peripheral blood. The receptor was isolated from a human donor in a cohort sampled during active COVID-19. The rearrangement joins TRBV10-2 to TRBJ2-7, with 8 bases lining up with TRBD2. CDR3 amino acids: CASKTGGAYEQYF. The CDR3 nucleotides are TGCGCCAGCAAGACCGGGGGGGCTTACGAGCAGTACTTC.